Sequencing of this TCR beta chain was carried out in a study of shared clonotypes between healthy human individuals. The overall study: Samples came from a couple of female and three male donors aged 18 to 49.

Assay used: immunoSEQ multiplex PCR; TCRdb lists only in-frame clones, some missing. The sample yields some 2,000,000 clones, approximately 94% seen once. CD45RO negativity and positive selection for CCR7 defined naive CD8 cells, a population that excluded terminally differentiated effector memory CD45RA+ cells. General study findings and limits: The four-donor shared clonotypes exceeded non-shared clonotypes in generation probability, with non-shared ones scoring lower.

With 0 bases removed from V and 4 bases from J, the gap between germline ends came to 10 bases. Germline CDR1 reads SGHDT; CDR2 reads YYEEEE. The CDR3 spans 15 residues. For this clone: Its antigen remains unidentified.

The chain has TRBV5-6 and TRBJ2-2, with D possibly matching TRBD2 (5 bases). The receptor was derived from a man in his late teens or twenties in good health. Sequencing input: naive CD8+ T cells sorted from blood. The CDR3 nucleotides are TGTGCCAGCAGCTTGGGGGGAGCTATCACCGGGGAGCTGTTTTTT. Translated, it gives CASSLGGAITGELFF.